This TCR beta chain stems from a study of response to subunit inactivated influenza vaccine. Points from the study as a whole: New T cells are recruited in small numbers by each seasonal influenza vaccination, according to the authors' suggestion.

Trimming left V 9 bases short and J 0 bases short, with 8 bases between. CDR1 and CDR2 from the germline V gene are ENHRY and SYGVKD. The CDR3 has 13 residues. This clonotype was observed at least ten times. Antigen specificity is unknown. TCRdb analysed the RT-PCR reads with MiXCR anew, one entry per CDR3 protein. The table records over 150,000 distinct CDR3 sequences, around 11% of them present only once. The material sequenced was CD8+ T cells sorted from PBMCs, taken less than 30 months after vaccination. The sequence was obtained from a man aged 50-75 years who received an inactivated influenza vaccine. The rearrangement uses TRBV10-3 and TRBJ2-2; D tentatively fits TRBD1 or TRBD2 (5 bases each). The chain's CDR3 is CAMGDANTGELFF. The DNA for the CDR3 is TGTGCCATGGGGGATGCGAACACCGGGGAGCTGTTTTTT.